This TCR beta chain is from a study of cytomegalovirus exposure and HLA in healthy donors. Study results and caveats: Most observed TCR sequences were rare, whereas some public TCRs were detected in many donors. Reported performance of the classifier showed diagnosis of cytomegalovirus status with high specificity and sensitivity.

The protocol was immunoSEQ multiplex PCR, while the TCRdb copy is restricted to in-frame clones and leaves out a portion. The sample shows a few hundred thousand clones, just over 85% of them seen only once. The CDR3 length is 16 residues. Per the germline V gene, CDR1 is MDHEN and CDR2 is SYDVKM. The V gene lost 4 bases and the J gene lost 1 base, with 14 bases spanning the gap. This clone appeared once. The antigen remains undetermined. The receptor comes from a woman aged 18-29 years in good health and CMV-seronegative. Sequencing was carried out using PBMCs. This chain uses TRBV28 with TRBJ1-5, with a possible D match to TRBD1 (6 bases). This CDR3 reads CASSSPTGLSNQPQHF. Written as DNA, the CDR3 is TGTGCCAGCAGTTCCCCGACAGGTTTGAGCAATCAGCCCCAGCATTTT.